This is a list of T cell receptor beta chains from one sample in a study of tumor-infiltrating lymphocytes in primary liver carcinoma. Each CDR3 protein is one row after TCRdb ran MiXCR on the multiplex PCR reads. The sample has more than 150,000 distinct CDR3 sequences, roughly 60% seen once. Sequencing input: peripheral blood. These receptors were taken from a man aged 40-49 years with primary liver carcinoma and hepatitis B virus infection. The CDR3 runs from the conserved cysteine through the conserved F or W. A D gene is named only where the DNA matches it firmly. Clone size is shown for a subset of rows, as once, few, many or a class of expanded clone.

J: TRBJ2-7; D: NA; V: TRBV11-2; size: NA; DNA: TGTGCCAGCAGCCAAAGGGACGGCTACGAGCAGTACTTC; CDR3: CASSQRDGYEQYF
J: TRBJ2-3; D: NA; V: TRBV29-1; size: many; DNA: TGCAGCGTTTCCAGCGAGAGCACAGATACGCAGTATTTT; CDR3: CSVSSESTDTQYF
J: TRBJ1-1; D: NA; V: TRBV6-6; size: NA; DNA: TGTGCCAGCGCCACCCCAGACAGTTATCTAAGGAACACTGAAGCTTTCTTT; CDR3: CASATPDSYLRNTEAFF
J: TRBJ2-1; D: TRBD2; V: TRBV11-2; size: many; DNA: TGTGCCAGCAGCTTAGGTCGGGAGGCCACGACGGATGAGCAGTTCTTC; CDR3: CASSLGREATTDEQFF
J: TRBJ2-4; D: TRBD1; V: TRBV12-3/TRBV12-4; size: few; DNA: TGTGCCAGCAGTCAACAGGGGGAGTGGGACATTCAGTACTTC; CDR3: CASSQQGEWDIQYF
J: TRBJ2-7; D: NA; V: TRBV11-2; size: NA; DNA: TGTGCCAGCAGCCAACCCCCGGGGGCCAGCGAGCAGTACTTC; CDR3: CASSQPPGASEQYF
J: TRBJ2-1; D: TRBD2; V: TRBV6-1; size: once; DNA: TGTACCAGCAGTGAGAGTCTAGCGGGACATAATGAGCAGTTCTTC; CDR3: CTSSESLAGHNEQFF
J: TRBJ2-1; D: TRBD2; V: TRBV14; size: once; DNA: TGTGCCAGCAGCCTCTTGACTAGCGGAACCTACAATGTGCAGTTCTTC; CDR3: CASSLLTSGTYNVQFF
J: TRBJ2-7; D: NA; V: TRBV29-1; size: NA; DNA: TGCGGCACGAGGACAGACCTCTCCTACGAGCAGTACTTC; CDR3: CGTRTDLSYEQYF
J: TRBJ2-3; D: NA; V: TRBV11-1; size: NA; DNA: TGTGCTAGCAGCTCGCAGGATAGAACAGATGCGCAGTATTTT; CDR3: CASSSQDRTDAQYF
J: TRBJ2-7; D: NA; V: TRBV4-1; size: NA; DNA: TGCGCCAGCAGCCAAAAAACAGGCTACGAGCAGTACTTC; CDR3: CASSQKTGYEQYF
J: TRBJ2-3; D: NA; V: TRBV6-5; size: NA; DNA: TGTGCCAGCAGTTACTCGAGACAGGGCACAGATACGCAGTATTTT; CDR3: CASSYSRQGTDTQYF
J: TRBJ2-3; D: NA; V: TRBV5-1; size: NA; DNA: TGCGCCAGTTGCTCAGTAGCCACCTACACAGATACGCAGTATTTT; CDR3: CASCSVATYTDTQYF
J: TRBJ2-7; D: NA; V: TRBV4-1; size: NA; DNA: TGCGCCAGCAGCCAGAGAGCTCTAGGGGCAAACTCCTACGAGCAGTACTTC; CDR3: CASSQRALGANSYEQYF
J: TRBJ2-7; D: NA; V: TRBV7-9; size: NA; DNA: TGTGCCAGCAGCTTTGACACATACGAGCAGTACTTC; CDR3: CASSFDTYEQYF
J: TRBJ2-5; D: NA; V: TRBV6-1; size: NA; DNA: TGTGCCAGCAGTGGAGGGCTCCGGGAGACCCAGTACTTC; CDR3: CASSGGLRETQYF
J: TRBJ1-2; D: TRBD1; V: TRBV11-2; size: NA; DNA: TGTGCCAGCGGCGCAGGGGACAGGGGCTATGGCTACACCTTC; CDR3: CASGAGDRGYGYTF
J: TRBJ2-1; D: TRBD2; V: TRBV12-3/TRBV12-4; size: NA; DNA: TGTGCCAGCACCCCGGGACTAGGCACAAATGAGCAGTTCTTC; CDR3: CASTPGLGTNEQFF
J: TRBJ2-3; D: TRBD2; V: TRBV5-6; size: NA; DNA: TGTGCCAGCAGCCTTGGACCAGCGGGAGGGCCGAGAGATACGCAGTATTTT; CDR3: CASSLGPAGGPRDTQYF
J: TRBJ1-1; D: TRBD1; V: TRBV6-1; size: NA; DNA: TGTGCCAGCAGTGTACAGGGGACCATGAACACTGAAGCTTTCTTT; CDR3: CASSVQGTMNTEAFF